This T cell receptor beta chain was identified in a study of early T cells in non-severe SARS-CoV-2 infection. Across the whole study: Chains were not paired, and sequencing was done on bulk RNA from unsorted whole blood. Study observations and caveats: Anti-spike CD8 responses were favored by VDJdb matching, which missed private and CD4 specificities.

cDNA molecules, individually, were tagged with unique molecular identifiers. MiXCR was run by TCRdb on the 5' RACE reads, yielding one entry per CDR3 protein. Here the sample spans about 72,000 distinct CDR3 sequences, over 9% being singletons. Notes on this clonotype: Its antigen is not known.

This CDR3 contains 13 residues. V shed 6 bases and J shed 9 bases, with 14 bases lying between them. The sequencing used whole blood, collected at baseline. The V gene is TRBV12-3 or TRBV12-4, the J gene TRBJ2-2; D call uncertain. This TCR came from an adult who was a healthcare worker with PCR-confirmed SARS-CoV-2 infection or an uninfected control (not recorded which). In DNA form, the CDR3 reads TGTGCCAGCAGCTTTTCTGATAATAGGGAGCTGTTTTTT. This encodes CASSFSDNRELFF.